This T cell receptor beta chain is from a study of human T cells and chemical hapten exposure (dated by TCRdb to 2020 to 2023). Notes on the research overall: For sensitization, 2% DPC in acetone was applied to a 2 cm by 2 cm area of upper inner arm skin. Blood was sampled from patients pre-sensitization (week 0) and at 2, 6 and about 24 weeks after DPC sensitization. Libraries were pooled for sequencing, and variation in per-sample TCR yields was attributed mainly to small differences in library volumes within the pool. Throughout the study period of roughly five months, patients also received therapeutic DPC doses to the scalp every week. This study followed changes in the peripheral blood TCR repertoire in vivo during primary and secondary sensitization of alopecia patients to the hapten diphenylcyclopropenone (DPC). Most of the patients in the cohort were female, and the cohort covered alopecia areata with under or over 50% scalp involvement, alopecia totalis and alopecia universalis. Patch testing was done on the upper back using Finn chambers containing 0.01% DPC, and results were scored after 6 days according to International Contact Dermatitis Research Group standards. For TCR sequencing, blood came from twenty-nine alopecia patients at anywhere from one to four time points (pre-sensitization, 2, 6 and 24 weeks). Study-wide conclusions, independent of this receptor: DPC sensitization did not change how many TCRs were above 1 in 1000 frequency, and no evidence was found of alterations in global repertoire structure. Patch test score correlated positively with the number of PT1 expanded TCRs, reaching significance at thresholds 8, 16 and 32 but not at 4. Because all patients had alopecia, a presumed autoimmune disease, the immune response of the patients might differ from that of healthy individuals. Repeated subsampling changed both the strength of the expansion versus patch-test correlation and the threshold at which that correlation became significant. Expanded TCRs formed significantly more large CDR3 similarity clusters than pre-sensitization or healthy control sets, consistent with antigen-driven responses.

Counted from cysteine to phenylalanine, this CDR3 has 15 amino acids. Only CDR3 DNA is held: 45 bases, read in frame from base 1. From a lookup of the germline V gene, CDR1 and CDR2 are SGHTA and FQGNSA. Deletion took 0 bases off V and 1 base off J, with a span of 7 bases between the germline ends. The intended sense of this specimen's time point label: pre-sensitization, week 0. The treatment or condition label corresponds to: therapeutic diphenylcyclopropenone sensitization with weekly scalp DPC. Blood at each patch-test visit was drawn before the patch test was applied. To be eligible, patients had to be aged 18 to 70, diagnosed with alopecia and judged suitable for DPC therapy, while pregnant patients were excluded. Total RNA was extracted from unfractionated whole blood collected in Tempus Blood RNA tubes. Note on this clonotype: What antigen it recognizes has not been identified. The sample holds no much larger clone one base away, and base qualities are not on file.

Receptors were amplified or captured by RACE. TCRdb names NextSeq 500 as the instrument used. Library preparation attached unique molecular identifiers to individual cDNA molecules for quantitative, reproducible TCR counting. Each blood RNA sample was used to sequence both TCR alpha and TCR beta chains. From the authors' description of their analysis: Samples had a median of roughly 99,000 TCRs, with a range from roughly 20,000 to 700,000. The Decombinator software suite was used to annotate the V, J and CDR3 of the TCR reads. For the PS versus PT1 abundance plots, all samples were subsampled to the same number of TCRs (28,000). TCRs were defined as expanded if absent before sensitization and observed at least eight times at the 2-week time point. The raw public data were reprocessed by TCRdb itself: fastp quality trimming at Q25, MiXCR clonotype calling, in-frame beta chains only. Here each entry gathers all rows of one CDR3 protein and keeps the most common genes and DNA. The V and J calls shown here were made by TCRdb, not taken from the authors' results. This sample has about 290,000 distinct CDR3 sequences in its table, and almost 8% of those were observed once. The top ten clones comprise 1.2% of the sample.

This receptor was taken from a man younger than 35 with alopecia areata. Some clones in this sample may be carry-over from other donors' samples. The sample here was whole blood, taken in connection with sensitization to the hapten diphenylcyclopropenone (DPC). The rearrangement joined TRBV7-2 to TRBJ2-1; no D gene can be assigned with confidence. CDR3 reads: CASSLAKSSYNEQFF. The DNA reads as follows: TGTGCCAGCAGCTTAGCCAAGTCTTCCTACAATGAGCAGTTCTTC.